This note documents a single T cell receptor (beta chain) sequence. Its antigen specificity is not known. Per-base quality was not reported, and no clone a single base away is much larger than it. The data were taken from a study of shared clonotypes between healthy human individuals (dated by TCRdb to 2020 to 2021). Background on the whole study: A few men and two women, aged 18 to 49 years, made up the cohort. Each donor's leukapheresis produced roughly between about 0.85 and 10 billion PBMCs. To estimate repertoire size and how much clonotype sharing occurs between individuals, the study deeply sequenced the blood TCR repertoires of roughly 5 healthy adults. For each donor, CD4 naive and CD4 memory were each run on three plates, CD8 naive on two plates, and CD8 memory on one plate. Libraries were prepared and TCR repertoires were sequenced by different laboratories using diverse techniques, in order to increase sequencing depth and limit assay-specific biases. What the authors observed across the whole study: Based on pairwise subsampling, the degree of clonotype sharing among donors was expected to be affected by sequencing depth. Because the study included only a small number of donors, the genetic and exposure-history diversity represented was limited. Even with the large sequencing depth, rarefaction of the sorted-subset datasets indicated that sequencing was incomplete. Sampling was restricted to blood, and TCR repertoires in tissue are likely to differ from TCR repertoires in blood. Estimated clonotype richness was generally larger for naive than for memory subsets. Compared with non-shared clonotypes, the clonotypes found in all four sorted-subset donors had higher generation probabilities. Across a few donors, approximately 4.9% of naive CD4, approximately 3.6% of naive CD8, about 2.3% of memory CD4, and about 0.4% of memory CD8 clonotypes were shared.

Using the deep immunoSEQ assay, multiplex PCR amplified TCR CDR3 regions from genomic DNA. For each cell subset, the extracted genomic DNA was distributed evenly across all wells of several immunoSEQ 96-well plates, and each plate served as one replicate. For sorted subsets, around 200 ng genomic DNA, equal to 25,000 to 35,000 T cell genomes, was loaded into each replicate PCR. Purified libraries were quantified with a Qubit 3.0 fluorometer, sized on a Bioanalyzer 2100, and re-quantified with the KAPA Library Quantification kit. Each immunoSEQ 96-well plate was sequenced on its own single-read 150-cycle Illumina NextSeq 550 flow cell. From the authors' description of their analysis: Because only junctional sequences without quality scores were contained in the immunoSEQ output, filtering matching that applied to full-length reads could not be performed. Sequences were annotated with PyIR, a Python wrapper for IgBLAST v1.9, and V/J genes and CDR3 were assigned using IMGT germline references. Reads were filtered out if the reads had weak V/J assignments (E-value above 1e-6), no CDR3, stop codons, out-of-frame junctions, or ambiguous translated residues. V3J clonotypes were defined by identical inferred V gene, J gene, and CDR3 amino acid sequence. Percentage overlap between repertoires was calculated by dividing the number of shared unique clonotypes by the size of the smaller repertoire. Repertoire richness was assessed with RTK rarefaction, the Chao1 estimator, and Recon v2.1 estimates of unobserved clonotypes. Generation probabilities for all TCRbeta clonotypes obtained by the gDNA method from a handful of donors were computed using OLGA. Imported from immuneACCESS, the table was reduced by TCRdb to in-frame sequences with V and J called. These copies leave out some clones; in studies compared against another copy, an unresolved V gene accounts for under half, and the cause of the remainder is not known. V and J calls plus clone size are reproduced from that table; the DNA served to infer D and trimming. Recorded for this sample are under 600,000 clones; 98% of them occurred a single time. Of the sample, 0.25% to 0.35% is held by the ten largest clones.

CD8 naive samples were obtained by positive selection for CCR7 among CD45RO-negative cells, yielding a CD45RA+CCR7+ population from which TemRA cells were excluded. The donors were healthy, HIV-negative adults with no recently reported acute infections or vaccinations. Every donor was a Caucasian adult living in Nashville, Tennessee, USA. Blood was collected by leukapheresis, and PBMCs were isolated by Ficoll-Histopaque density gradient centrifugation and then cryopreserved in liquid nitrogen vapor phase. Purity and quantity of every magnetically sorted T cell population were checked by analytical flow cytometry. From each sorted fraction, genomic DNA was isolated and quantified by UV absorbance on a Nanodrop 2000c. The germline V gene (reference sequence) sets CDR1 to LNHDA and CDR2 to SQIVND. The junction shows trimming of 4 bases on V and 2 bases on J, plus 12 bases between the germline ends. The CDR3, from cysteine to phenylalanine, totals 14 residues. Of all the DNA, just the CDR3 is kept, 42 bases in frame from base 1.

Recombination linked TRBV19 to TRBJ2-7; the best D guess is TRBD2, with 5 bases matching. The source of this sequence is a man aged 25-45 years in good health. Sequenced input: naive CD8+ T cells sorted from blood. What this sample's cell subset or site label stands for: CD45RA+CCR7+. The DNA sequence is TGTGCCAGTAGTAGCAGTCTAGCCACCTACGAGCAGTACTTC. This is translated as CASSSSLATYEQYF. Where the CDR3 stops, the reference TRBV19 and TRBJ2-7 genes take over; the full variable domain is DGGITQSPKYLFRKEGQNVTLSCEQNLNHDAMYWYRQDPGQGLRLIYYSQIVNDFQKGDIAEGYSVSREKKESFPLTVTSAQKNPTAFYLCASSSSLATYEQYFGPGTRLTVT.